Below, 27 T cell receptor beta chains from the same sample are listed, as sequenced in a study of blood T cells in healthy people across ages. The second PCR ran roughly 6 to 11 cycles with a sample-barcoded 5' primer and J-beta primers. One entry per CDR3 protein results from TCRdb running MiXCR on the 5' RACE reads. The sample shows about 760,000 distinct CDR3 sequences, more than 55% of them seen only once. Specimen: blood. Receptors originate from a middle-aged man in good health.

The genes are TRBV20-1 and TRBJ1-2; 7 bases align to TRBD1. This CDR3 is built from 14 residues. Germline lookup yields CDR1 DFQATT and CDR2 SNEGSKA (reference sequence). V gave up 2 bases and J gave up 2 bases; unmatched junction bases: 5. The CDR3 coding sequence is TGCAGTGCTAGACCCCGGACAGGAAACTATGGCTACACCTTC. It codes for CSARPRTGNYGYTF.

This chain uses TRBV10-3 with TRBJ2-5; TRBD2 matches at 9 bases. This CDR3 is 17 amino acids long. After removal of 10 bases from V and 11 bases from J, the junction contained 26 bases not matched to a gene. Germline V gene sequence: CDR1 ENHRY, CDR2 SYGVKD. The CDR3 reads CASAGQEREVSYNEQYF. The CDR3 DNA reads TGTGCCAGCGCCGGCCAGGAGCGGGAGGTCTCCTACAATGAGCAGTACTTC.

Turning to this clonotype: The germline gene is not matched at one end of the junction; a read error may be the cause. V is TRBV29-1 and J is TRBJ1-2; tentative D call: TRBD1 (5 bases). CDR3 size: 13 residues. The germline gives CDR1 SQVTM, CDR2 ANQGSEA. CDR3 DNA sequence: TGCGGCGTTGGGCAGGGTAGTGGCTATGGCTACACCTTC. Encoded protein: CGVGQGSGYGYTF.

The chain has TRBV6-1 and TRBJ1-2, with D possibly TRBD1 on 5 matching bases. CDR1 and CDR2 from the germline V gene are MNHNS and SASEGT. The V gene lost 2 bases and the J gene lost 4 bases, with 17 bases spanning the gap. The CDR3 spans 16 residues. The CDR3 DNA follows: TGTGCCAGCAGTGAATCGGAAACCGGAACAGGCTATGGCTACACCTTC. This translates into CASSESETGTGYGYTF.

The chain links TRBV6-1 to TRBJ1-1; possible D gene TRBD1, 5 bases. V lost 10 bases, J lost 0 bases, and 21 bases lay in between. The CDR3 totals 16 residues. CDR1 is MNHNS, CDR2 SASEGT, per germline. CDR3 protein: CANRPGRQFLNTEAFF. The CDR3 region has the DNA TGTGCCAACCGGCCGGGGCGACAATTCTTGAACACTGAAGCTTTCTTT.

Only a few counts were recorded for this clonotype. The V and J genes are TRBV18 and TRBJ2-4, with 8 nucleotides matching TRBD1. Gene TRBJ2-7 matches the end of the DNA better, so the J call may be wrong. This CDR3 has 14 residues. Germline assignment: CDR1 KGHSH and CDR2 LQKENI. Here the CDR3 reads CASSVEQGAYEQYF. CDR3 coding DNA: TGTGCCAGCTCTGTCGAACAGGGGGCCTACGAGCAGTACTTC.

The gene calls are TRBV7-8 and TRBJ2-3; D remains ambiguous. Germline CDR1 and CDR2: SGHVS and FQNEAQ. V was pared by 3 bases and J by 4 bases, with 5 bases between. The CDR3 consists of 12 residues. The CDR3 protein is CASSFYADTQYF. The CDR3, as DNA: TGTGCCAGCAGCTTTTACGCAGATACGCAGTATTTT. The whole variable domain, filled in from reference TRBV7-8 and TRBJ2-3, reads GAGVSQSPRYKVAKRGQDVALRCDPISGHVSLFWYQQALGQGPEFLTYFQNEAQLDKSGLPSDRFFAERPEGSVSTLKIQRTQQEDSAVYLCASSFYADTQYFGPGTRLTVL.

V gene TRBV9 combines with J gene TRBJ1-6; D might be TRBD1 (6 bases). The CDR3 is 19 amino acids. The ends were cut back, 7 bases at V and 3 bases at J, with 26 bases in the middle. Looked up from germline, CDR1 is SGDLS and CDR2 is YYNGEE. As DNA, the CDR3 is TGTGCCAGCCCCCAAAAGGAGGCTAGGGGGATCCACTATAATTCACCCCTCCACTTT. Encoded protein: CASPQKEARGIHYNSPLHF.

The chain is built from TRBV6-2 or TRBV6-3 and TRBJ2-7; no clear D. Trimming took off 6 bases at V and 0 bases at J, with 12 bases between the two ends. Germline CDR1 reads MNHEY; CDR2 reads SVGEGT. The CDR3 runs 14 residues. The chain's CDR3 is CASSFEENSYEQYF. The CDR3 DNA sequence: TGTGCCAGCAGCTTCGAGGAAAACTCCTACGAGCAGTACTTC.

This chain's CDR3 is CASSLAGDLQETQYF. In DNA form, the CDR3 reads TGCGCCAGCAGCCTGGCTGGGGATCTCCAAGAGACCCAGTACTTC. The chain employs TRBV5-1 and TRBJ2-5; D uncertain. Germline V gives CDR1 SGHRS, CDR2 YFSETQ. The CDR3 contains 15 residues. V was trimmed by 4 bases and J by 1 base, leaving 14 bases between them.

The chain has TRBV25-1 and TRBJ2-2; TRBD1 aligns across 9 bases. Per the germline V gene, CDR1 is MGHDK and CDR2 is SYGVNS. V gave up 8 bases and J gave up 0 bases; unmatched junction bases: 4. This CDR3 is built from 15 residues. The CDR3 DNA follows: TGTGCCAGCGCTAGGACAGGGGCGAACACCGGGGAGCTGTTTTTT. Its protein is CASARTGANTGELFF.

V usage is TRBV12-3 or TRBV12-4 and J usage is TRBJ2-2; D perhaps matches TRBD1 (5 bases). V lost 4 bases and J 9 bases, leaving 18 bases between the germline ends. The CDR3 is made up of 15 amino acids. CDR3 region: CASSSAFGADRELFF. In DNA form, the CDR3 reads TGTGCCAGCAGTTCGGCCTTTGGGGCCGACCGGGAGCTGTTTTTT.

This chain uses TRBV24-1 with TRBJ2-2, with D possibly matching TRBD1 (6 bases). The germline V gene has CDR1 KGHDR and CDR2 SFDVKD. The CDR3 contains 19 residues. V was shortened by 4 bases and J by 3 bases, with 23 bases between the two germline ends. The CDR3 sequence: CATSESPGQSRLHTGELFF. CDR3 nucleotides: TGTGCCACCAGTGAATCTCCTGGACAGTCCCGGCTCCACACCGGGGAGCTGTTTTTT.

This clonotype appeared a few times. CDR3 sequence (DNA): TGCAGTGCACCGGGACAGGCAACCTACGAGCAGTACTTC. Its translation: CSAPGQATYEQYF. The V and J genes are TRBV20-1 and TRBJ2-7, with 8 bases aligning to TRBD1. The CDR3 runs to 13 residues. J lost 2 bases, V lost 6 bases, and 6 bases had no gene match. Looked up from germline, CDR1 is DFQATT and CDR2 is SNEGSKA (reference sequence).

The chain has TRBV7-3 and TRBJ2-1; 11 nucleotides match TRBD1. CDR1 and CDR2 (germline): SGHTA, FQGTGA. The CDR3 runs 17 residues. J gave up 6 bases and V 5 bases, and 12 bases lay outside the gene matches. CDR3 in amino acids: CASSLLGAGTGGNEQFF. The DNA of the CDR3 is TGTGCCAGCAGCCTATTGGGGGCCGGGACAGGGGGCAATGAGCAGTTCTTC. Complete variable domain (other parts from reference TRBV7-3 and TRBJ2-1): GAGVSQTPSNKVTEKGKYVELRCDPISGHTALYWYRQSLGQGPEFLIYFQGTGAADDSGLPNDRFFAVRPEGSVSTLKIQRTERGDSAVYLCASSLLGAGTGGNEQFFGPGTRLTVL.

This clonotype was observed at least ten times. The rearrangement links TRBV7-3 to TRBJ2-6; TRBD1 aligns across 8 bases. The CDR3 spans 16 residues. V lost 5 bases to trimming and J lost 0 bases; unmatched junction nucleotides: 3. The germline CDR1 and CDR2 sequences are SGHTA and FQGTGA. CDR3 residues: CASSVTGGSGANVLTF. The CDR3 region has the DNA TGTGCCAGCAGCGTTACAGGGGGCTCTGGGGCCAACGTCCTGACTTTC.

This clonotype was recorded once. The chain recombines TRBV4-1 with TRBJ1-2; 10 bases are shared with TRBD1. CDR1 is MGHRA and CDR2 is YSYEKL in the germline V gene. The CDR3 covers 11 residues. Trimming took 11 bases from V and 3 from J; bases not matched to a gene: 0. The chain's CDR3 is CAGQGDYGYTF. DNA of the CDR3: TGCGCCGGACAGGGGGACTATGGCTACACCTTC.

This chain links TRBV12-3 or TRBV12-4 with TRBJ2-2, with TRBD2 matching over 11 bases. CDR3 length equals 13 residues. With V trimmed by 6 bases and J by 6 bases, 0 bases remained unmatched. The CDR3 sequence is CASRLAGAGELFF. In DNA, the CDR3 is TGTGCCAGCAGACTAGCGGGAGCCGGGGAGCTGTTTTTT.

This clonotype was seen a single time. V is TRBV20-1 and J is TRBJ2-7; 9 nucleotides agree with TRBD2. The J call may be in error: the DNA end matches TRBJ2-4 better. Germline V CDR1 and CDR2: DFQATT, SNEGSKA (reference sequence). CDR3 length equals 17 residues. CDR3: CSARDRGHVRGGNIQYF. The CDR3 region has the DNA TGCAGTGCTAGAGATAGGGGCCATGTGCGGGGGGGGAACATTCAGTACTTC.

DNA for the CDR3: TGTGCCAGCTCACCTGGACAGGGTTTGCCCCAGCATTTT. It is translated as CASSPGQGLPQHF. The rearrangement links TRBV18 to TRBJ1-5, with 8 bases fitting TRBD1. The CDR3 consists of 13 residues. With 3 bases clipped from V and 9 bases from J, the junction kept 4 bases outside the gene matches. Per germline, CDR1 KGHSH and CDR2 LQKENI. Full variable domain (remainder filled in from reference TRBV18 and TRBJ1-5): NAGVMQNPRHLVRRRGQEARLRCSPMKGHSHVYWYRQLPEEGLKFMVYLQKENIIDESGMPKERFSAEFPKEGPSILRIQQVVRGDSAAYFCASSPGQGLPQHFGDGTRLSIL.

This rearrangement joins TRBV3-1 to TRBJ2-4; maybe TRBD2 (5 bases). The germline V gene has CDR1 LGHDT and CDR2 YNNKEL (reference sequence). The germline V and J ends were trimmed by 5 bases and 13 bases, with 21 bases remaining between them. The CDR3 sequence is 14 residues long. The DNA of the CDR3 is TGTGCCAGCAGCTTAGGAGGCTCCACGGGGATCCAGTACTTC. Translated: CASSLGGSTGIQYF. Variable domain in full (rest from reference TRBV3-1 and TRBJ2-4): DTAVSQTPKYLVTQMGNDKSIKCEQNLGHDTMYWYKQDSKKFLKIMFSYNNKELIINETVPNRFSPKSPDKAHLNLHINSLELGDSAVYFCASSLGGSTGIQYFGAGTRLSVL.

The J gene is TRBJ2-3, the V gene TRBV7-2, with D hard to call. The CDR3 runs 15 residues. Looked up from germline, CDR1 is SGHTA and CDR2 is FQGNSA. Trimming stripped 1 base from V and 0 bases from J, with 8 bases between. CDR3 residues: CASSLDDLSTDTQYF. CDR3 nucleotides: TGTGCCAGCAGCTTAGACGACTTAAGCACAGATACGCAGTATTTT.

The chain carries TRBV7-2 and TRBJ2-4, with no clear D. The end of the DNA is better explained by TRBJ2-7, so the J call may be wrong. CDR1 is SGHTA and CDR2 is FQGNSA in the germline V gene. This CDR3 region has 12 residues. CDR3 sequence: CASSSPQNEQYF. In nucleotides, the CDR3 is TGTGCCAGCAGCTCCCCCCAGAACGAGCAGTACTTC.

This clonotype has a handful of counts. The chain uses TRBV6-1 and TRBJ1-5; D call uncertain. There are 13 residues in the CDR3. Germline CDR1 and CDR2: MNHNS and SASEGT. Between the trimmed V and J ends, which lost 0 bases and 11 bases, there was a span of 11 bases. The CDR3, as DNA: TGTGCCAGCAGTGAAGCGGATCGTTGGGCCCAGCATTTT. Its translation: CASSEADRWAQHF.

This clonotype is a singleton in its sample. The CDR3, as DNA: TGCAGTGCTAGCGGGACATGGGCTTTCTTT. The encoded protein is CSASGTWAFF. This chain links TRBV20-1 with TRBJ1-1, with a weak D call TRBD1 (6 bases). V lost 3 bases, J lost 11 bases, and 10 bases lay in between. The V gene's germline CDR1 is DFQATT and CDR2 SNEGSKA (reference sequence). CDR3 size: 10 residues.

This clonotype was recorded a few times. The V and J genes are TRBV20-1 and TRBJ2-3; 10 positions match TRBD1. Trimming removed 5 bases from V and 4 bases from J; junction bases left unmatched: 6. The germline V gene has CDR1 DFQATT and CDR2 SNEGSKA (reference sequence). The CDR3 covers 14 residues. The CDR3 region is CSAVDRGPSDTQYF. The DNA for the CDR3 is TGCAGTGCTGTAGACAGGGGGCCCTCAGATACGCAGTATTTT.

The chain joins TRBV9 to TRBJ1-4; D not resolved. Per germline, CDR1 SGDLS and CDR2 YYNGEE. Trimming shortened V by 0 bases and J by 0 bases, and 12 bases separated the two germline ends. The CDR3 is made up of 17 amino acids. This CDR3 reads CASSVASGSTTNEKLFF. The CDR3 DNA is TGTGCCAGCAGCGTAGCATCGGGGTCTACAACTAATGAAAAACTGTTTTTT.